This T cell receptor beta chain is from a study of OX40 agonist ivuxolimab in advanced cancers. Turning to the study itself: A male proportion of over 70% was recorded, with mean age 60 years and range roughly 20 to 85. Among those treated, three patients had partial responses, one with hepatocellular carcinoma and two with cutaneous melanoma.

Assay used: immunoSEQ multiplex PCR; TCRdb lists only in-frame clones, some missing. Altogether roughly 53,000 clones are present, about 88% being singletons, with the ten largest covering about 1.5%. General study results and limits: Averaged across samples, CD8+ T cells carried more expanded clones than CD4+ did.

Details on this clone: Its target is not known.

Cycle 7 day 1, cycle 4 day 1, and baseline were the timepoints at which blood was sampled. The source material was CD4+ or CD8+ T cells sorted from blood, sampled in a trial of the OX40 agonist ivuxolimab. The receptor's source is an adult with an advanced solid tumor such as melanoma, head and neck, liver or kidney cancer.

CDR3 region: CASSPFRGLGDTQYF. DNA of the CDR3: TGTGCCAGCAGCCCCTTTAGGGGGCTGGGGGATACGCAGTATTTT. The J gene is TRBJ2-3, the V gene TRBV7-9; 7 positions agree with TRBD1. The V and J ends lost 5 bases and 6 bases, in that order; junction bases with no gene match: 11. Germline values: CDR1 SEHNR, CDR2 FQNEAQ (reference sequence). CDR3 length equals 15 residues.